Each of the 9 T cell receptor beta chains below was sequenced from the same sample in a study of T cell changes during pregnancy in multiple sclerosis. Profiled with immunoSEQ multiplex PCR; TCRdb holds only in-frame clones, not every one. The table includes 70,000 to 100,000 clones, just under 95% detected once. The sequenced sample was peripheral blood, obtained in the third trimester of pregnancy. The source of these receptors is a female donor in good health, enrolled as a control in a pregnancy study.

As concerns this clone: The same CDR3 can be traced to other DNA sequences in this sample. The V and J genes are TRBV5-1 and TRBJ2-2; TRBD2 aligns across 8 bases. Germline V gives CDR1 SGHRS, CDR2 YFSETQ. The CDR3 loop spans 15 amino acids. Losses at the gene ends were 4 bases for V and 2 bases for J; bases not matched to a gene: 4. CDR3 region: CASSLVAGNTGELFF. The CDR3 DNA sequence: TGCGCCAGCAGCCTAGTAGCGGGAAACACCGGGGAGCTGTTTTTT.

This chain joins TRBV18 and TRBJ2-5, with 7 positions matching TRBD1. Germline CDR1 and CDR2: KGHSH and LQKENI. The length of the CDR3 is 17 residues. The J segment lost 4 bases and the V segment lost 2 bases, leaving 13 bases of the junction unmatched. Here the CDR3 DNA reads TGTGCCAGCTCACCATCGAGCAGGGGGACGTACGGAGAGACCCAGTACTTC. Translated, it gives CASSPSSRGTYGETQYF.

The rearrangement joins TRBV6-1 to TRBJ2-7; 10 bases line up with TRBD2. Germline trimming cut 2 bases from V and 5 bases from J; bases unmatched to any gene: 6. Germline values: CDR1 MNHNS, CDR2 SASEGT. The CDR3 totals 15 residues. The CDR3 here is CASSELAGDADEQYF. The CDR3 DNA is TGTGCCAGCAGTGAACTAGCGGGAGACGCGGACGAGCAGTACTTC.

The genes are TRBV19 and TRBJ2-2; TRBD1 matches at 7 bases. The CDR3 is made up of 16 amino acids. The J segment lost 2 bases and the V segment lost 6 bases, leaving 9 bases of the junction unmatched. From germline, CDR1 is LNHDA and CDR2 SQIVND (reference sequence). As DNA, the CDR3 is TGTGCCAGTAGACCGCGGACAGGAGCAAACACCGGGGAGCTGTTTTTT. It translates to CASRPRTGANTGELFF.

CDR3 nucleotides: TGTGCCAGCAGCCCCGGAGTCTCCTCTGGAAACACCATATATTTT. Its translation: CASSPGVSSGNTIYF. The V and J genes are TRBV9 and TRBJ1-3; D gene uncertain. V gave up 4 bases and J gave up 0 bases, with 11 bases separating them. The germline gives CDR1 SGDLS, CDR2 YYNGEE. The CDR3 has 15 residues.

The V and J genes are TRBV5-5 and TRBJ2-5; 7 bases agree with TRBD1. After removal of 5 bases from V and 2 bases from J, the junction contained 9 bases not matched to a gene. The CDR3 is made up of 15 amino acids. Germline CDR1 SGHKS, CDR2 YYEKEE (reference sequence). The CDR3 reads CASRQTRDRQETQYF. The CDR3 nucleotides read TGTGCCAGCAGACAAACCCGGGACAGACAAGAGACCCAGTACTTC.

CDR3 nucleotide sequence: TGTGCCAGTAGCTACAGTGCCTCTGGCACAGATACGCAGTATTTT. This sequence encodes CASSYSASGTDTQYF. V gene TRBV19 combines with J gene TRBJ2-3; no clear D gene. Germline V lookup: CDR1 LNHDA, CDR2 SQIVND (reference sequence). CDR3 size: 15 residues. With 6 bases removed from V and 1 base from J, the gap between germline ends came to 14 bases. The full variable domain, rest sourced from reference TRBV19 and TRBJ2-3, is DGGITQSPKYLFRKEGQNVTLSCEQNLNHDAMYWYRQDPGQGLRLIYYSQIVNDFQKGDIAEGYSVSREKKESFPLTVTSAQKNPTAFYLCASSYSASGTDTQYFGPGTRLTVL.

This chain joins TRBV7-2 and TRBJ1-1; 9 nucleotides agree with TRBD1. The CDR3 is 14 amino acids. After removal of 5 bases from V and 5 bases from J, the junction contained 6 bases not matched to a gene. Germline V CDR1 and CDR2: SGHTA, FQGNSA. CDR3 DNA: TGTGCCAGCAGCCTAGACAGGGGGGTGACTGAAGCTTTCTTT. Protein sequence: CASSLDRGVTEAFF.

J is TRBJ2-5 and V is TRBV7-2; 9 bases map to TRBD2. J gave up 7 bases and V 1 base, and 13 bases lay outside the gene matches. CDR1 SGHTA and CDR2 FQGNSA come from the germline V gene. This CDR3 comprises 17 residues. CDR3 amino acids: CASSLGGGSGSVWTQYF. CDR3 coding DNA: TGTGCCAGCAGCTTAGGTGGTGGTAGCGGGAGTGTGTGGACCCAGTACTTC.